Included here is one T cell receptor beta chain sequence, with context. The specificity of this receptor is unknown. No base qualities exist here, and no much larger clone lies one base off it. Using the deep immunoSEQ assay, TCR CDR3 regions were amplified from genomic DNA by multiplex PCR. For each cell subset, the extracted genomic DNA was distributed evenly across all wells of several immunoSEQ 96-well plates, and each plate served as one replicate. For sorted subsets, each replicate PCR was loaded with approximately 190 ng genomic DNA, equivalent to 30,000 or so T cell genomes. The purified libraries were quantified using a Qubit 3.0 fluorometer, sized with a Bioanalyzer 2100, and then quantified again using the KAPA Library Quantification kit. Every immunoSEQ 96-well plate was sequenced on a separate single-read 150-cycle Illumina NextSeq 550 flow cell. In the authors' own workflow: Because the immunoSEQ output held only junctional sequences and lacked quality scores, the filtering could not match the filtering applied to full-length reads. Sequences were annotated with PyIR, a Python wrapper for IgBLAST v1.9, and V/J genes and CDR3 were assigned using IMGT germline references. Reads were filtered out if the reads had weak V/J assignments (E-value above 1e-6), no CDR3, stop codons, out-of-frame junctions, or ambiguous translated residues. V3J clonotypes were defined as sequences sharing an identical inferred V gene, J gene, and CDR3 amino acid sequence. To compute the percentage overlap between repertoires, the number of shared unique clonotypes was divided by the size of the smaller repertoire. Richness of each repertoire was evaluated using RTK rarefaction, the Chao1 estimator, and Recon v2.1 estimates of unobserved clonotypes. Generation probabilities were computed with OLGA for all TCRbeta clonotypes obtained by the gDNA method from a few donors. TCRdb carries this immuneACCESS record with in-frame sequences only. Its versions omit some clonotypes, under half of them owing to an unresolved V gene in the studies checked, with the rest unexplained. D and trimming come from the DNA, and the V and J calls and clone size come from that table. A total of 1.5 million to 2.5 million clones appear in this sample, about 95% of them only once. The biggest ten clones account for 1.2% of the sample.

The cysteine opens and the phenylalanine closes a CDR3 of 14 amino acids. Only the CDR3 DNA stays, 42 bases, in frame from base 1. Reading the germline V gene (reference sequence) gives CDR1 LNHDA and CDR2 SQIVND. Trimming accounts for 6 bases at V and 4 bases at J, while the number of junction bases matched to no gene is 8. For the CD8 naive samples, CD45RO-negative cells were positively selected for CCR7, yielding a CD45RA+CCR7+ population from which TemRA cells were excluded. The donors were healthy, HIV-negative adults who had no recently reported acute infections or vaccinations. All donors were Caucasian adults living in Nashville, Tennessee, USA. Blood was obtained by leukapheresis, after which PBMCs were separated by Ficoll-Histopaque density gradient centrifugation and cryopreserved in liquid nitrogen vapor phase. Analytical flow cytometry was used to check the purity and quantity of each magnetically sorted T cell population. From each sorted fraction, genomic DNA was isolated and quantified by UV absorbance on a Nanodrop 2000c.

The sample is drawn from a study of shared clonotypes between healthy human individuals (dated by TCRdb to 2018 to 2021). With respect to the entire study: A couple of women and a few men aged 18 to 49 years were included in the cohort. Per donor, three plates each were used for CD4 naive and CD4 memory, two for CD8 naive, and one for CD8 memory. To estimate repertoire size and how much clonotype sharing occurs between individuals, the study deeply sequenced the blood TCR repertoires of 5 or 6 healthy adults. To increase sequencing depth and limit assay-specific biases, different laboratories used diverse techniques to prepare libraries and sequence TCR repertoires. Each donor's leukapheresis produced roughly between roughly 0.85 and 9.5 billion PBMCs.

Overall study results and their limits: Sampling was limited to blood, and TCR repertoires in tissue likely differ from TCR repertoires in blood. Based on pairwise subsampling, the degree of clonotype sharing among donors was expected to be affected by sequencing depth. Across several donors, about 4.5% of naive CD4, 3.5% of naive CD8, under 2.5% of memory CD4, and roughly 0.41% of memory CD8 clonotypes were shared. Incomplete sequencing was indicated by rarefaction of sorted-subset datasets, despite the large sequencing depth. Because the study included only a small number of donors, the genetic and exposure-history diversity represented was limited. Naive subsets generally had larger estimated clonotype richness than memory subsets. Compared with non-shared clonotypes, clonotypes shared by all four sorted-subset donors had higher generation probabilities.

The source of this sequence is a man younger than 30 in good health. Recombination joined TRBV19 with TRBJ1-1; TRBD1 aligns with 7 central bases. Sequenced: naive CD8+ T cells sorted from blood. This sample's cell subset or site label indicates: CD45RA+CCR7+. The nucleotides read TGTGCCAGTAGCTACTGGGACAGCGTCACTGAAGCTTTCTTT. The resulting protein is CASSYWDSVTEAFF.